Following are 27 T cell receptor beta chains from one sample sequenced in a study of OX40 agonist ivuxolimab in advanced cancers. TCRdb's table, derived via immunoSEQ multiplex PCR, lists solely in-frame clones and lacks some. Among approximately 82,000 clones listed, roughly 85% were seen once. The sequencing here drew on CD4+ or CD8+ T cells sorted from blood, taken in a trial of the OX40 agonist ivuxolimab. Source of these receptors: an adult with an advanced solid tumor such as melanoma, head and neck, liver or kidney cancer.

This clone was observed a few times. V gene TRBV14 combines with J gene TRBJ2-7; D may be TRBD1 (5 bases). The CDR3 runs 14 residues. Germline loops: CDR1 SGHDN, CDR2 FVKESK. V dropped 0 bases and J dropped 4 bases, with 10 bases sitting between them. In DNA, the CDR3 is TGTGCCAGCAGCCAAGACGCAGGGCGTTACGAGCAGTACTTC. This gives the protein CASSQDAGRYEQYF.

The rearrangement links TRBV19 to TRBJ1-6, with unresolved D. V was shortened by 7 bases and J by 10 bases, with 17 bases between the two germline ends. Looked up from germline, CDR1 is LNHDA and CDR2 is SQIVND (reference sequence). The CDR3 covers 14 residues. The CDR3 coding sequence is TGTGCCAGTAACTCGGACCAGGTACCATCACCCCTCCACTTT. Amino acids: CASNSDQVPSPLHF. The variable domain in full, with the rest retrieved from reference TRBV19 and TRBJ1-6, is DGGITQSPKYLFRKEGQNVTLSCEQNLNHDAMYWYRQDPGQGLRLIYYSQIVNDFQKGDIAEGYSVSREKKESFPLTVTSAQKNPTAFYLCASNSDQVPSPLHFGNGTRLTVT.

The chain uses TRBV5-4 and TRBJ2-3, with 13 bases aligning to TRBD2. The V gene's germline CDR1 is SGHNT and CDR2 YYREEE (reference sequence). CDR3 length: 19 amino acids. Losses at the gene ends were 4 bases for V and 2 bases for J; bases not matched to a gene: 13. The CDR3 loop reads CASSNPGLAGTLTTDTQYF. DNA of the CDR3: TGTGCCAGCAGCAATCCGGGACTAGCGGGGACTCTAACCACAGATACGCAGTATTTT.

This clone was seen more than once but under ten times. The rearrangement joins TRBV7-9 to TRBJ1-2; unclear D gene. V was pared by 5 bases and J by 4 bases, with 8 bases between. Germline-derived CDR1 and CDR2 are SEHNR and FQNEAQ (reference sequence). The CDR3 spans 12 residues. CDR3 sequence reads: CASSRRAYGYTF. The CDR3 DNA reads TGTGCCAGCAGCCGGAGAGCCTATGGCTACACCTTC.

The chain recombines TRBV6-5 with TRBJ2-1; D may be TRBD1 or TRBD2 (5 bases each). The CDR3 covers 15 residues. The V gene's germline CDR1 is MNHEY and CDR2 SVGAGI. The germline V and J ends were trimmed by 10 bases and 3 bases, with 19 bases remaining between them. The CDR3 DNA is TGTGCCACCGGGAAGGCCGACAGCCGCTACAATGAGCAGTTCTTC. Residues: CATGKADSRYNEQFF.

This chain joins TRBV4-3 and TRBJ1-5, with D hard to call. Trimming pared 4 bases from V and 2 bases from J, leaving 9 bases between. The CDR3 consists of 14 residues. The V gene's germline CDR1 is LGHNA and CDR2 YSLEER. CDR3 residues: CASSLTAGNQPQHF. The CDR3 DNA sequence: TGCGCCAGCAGCCTGACGGCTGGCAATCAGCCCCAGCATTTT.

This clone was seen a handful of times. V gene TRBV10-2 combines with J gene TRBJ1-1; D unresolved. CDR3 length: 13 residues. Germline CDR1 reads WSHSY; CDR2 reads SAAADI. V was trimmed by 6 bases and J by 1 base, leaving 9 bases between them. The CDR3 sequence is CASSGQPNTEAFF. DNA of the CDR3: TGCGCCAGCAGCGGGCAGCCGAACACTGAAGCTTTCTTT.

The chain carries TRBV9 and TRBJ2-5, with 9 nucleotides matching TRBD2. The V and J ends lost 4 bases and 2 bases, in that order; junction bases with no gene match: 3. This CDR3 region has 14 residues. Germline CDR1 SGDLS, CDR2 YYNGEE. CDR3 nucleotide sequence: TGTGCCAGCAGCAGACTAGCGGCACAAGAGACCCAGTACTTC. Protein: CASSRLAAQETQYF. Using reference TRBV9 and TRBJ2-5 for the parts outside the CDR3, the full variable domain is DSGVTQTPKHLITATGQRVTLRCSPRSGDLSVYWYQQSLDQGLQFLIQYYNGEERAKGNILERFSAQQFPDLHSELNLSSLELGDSALYFCASSRLAAQETQYFGPGTRLLVL.

This clone was observed a single time. The chain combines TRBV28 with TRBJ1-2; 9 bases match TRBD1. Germline V CDR1 and CDR2: MDHEN, SYDVKM. V was clipped by 1 base and J by 7 bases; unmatched bases: 10. The CDR3 length is 16 residues. CDR3 protein: CASSLLTGQGLGGYTF. The CDR3 coding sequence is TGTGCCAGCAGTTTATTAACGGGACAGGGTCTCGGTGGCTACACCTTC.

This clone has a single count. The chain joins TRBV18 to TRBJ1-1; the D is unclear. CDR3 size: 14 residues. The V end was cut by 3 bases, the J end by 1 base, with 9 bases between. Per the germline V gene, CDR1 is KGHSH and CDR2 is LQKENI. The CDR3 is CASSPSDGNTEAFF. In nucleotides, the CDR3 is TGTGCCAGCTCACCCTCGGACGGGAACACTGAAGCTTTCTTT.

V and J are TRBV4-3 and TRBJ1-6, with D unresolved. The germline V gene encodes CDR1 LGHNA and CDR2 YSLEER. Trimming cost V 0 bases and J 7 bases, with 7 bases left between them. This CDR3 comprises 14 residues. Written as DNA, the CDR3 is TGCGCCAGCAGCCAAGACGGGCTGAATTCACCCCTCCACTTT. This encodes CASSQDGLNSPLHF.

This chain uses TRBV19 with TRBJ2-3; 8 bases map to TRBD2. The CDR3 length is 15 residues. The V segment lost 6 bases and the J segment 3 bases; nucleotides outside the gene matches: 8. Germline CDR1 and CDR2: LNHDA and SQIVND (reference sequence). This chain's CDR3 is CASRALVAGTDTQYF. In DNA, the CDR3 is TGTGCCAGTAGGGCTCTGGTAGCGGGGACAGATACGCAGTATTTT.

This clone was counted a few times. This CDR3 reads CASSLAGGSYEQYF. Written as DNA, the CDR3 is TGTGCCAGCAGCTTAGCGGGGGGCTCCTACGAGCAGTACTTC. The J gene is TRBJ2-7, the V gene TRBV7-9; the D gene is possibly TRBD2 (6 bases). Germline V gives CDR1 SEHNR, CDR2 FQNEAQ (reference sequence). This CDR3 is built from 14 residues. V gave up 0 bases and J gave up 0 bases, with 6 bases separating them.

This clone was found a few times. V is TRBV9 and J is TRBJ2-5; maybe TRBD1 (5 bases). Trimming shortened V by 0 bases and J by 5 bases, and 14 bases separated the two germline ends. This CDR3 has 15 amino acids. Per the germline V gene, CDR1 is SGDLS and CDR2 is YYNGEE. The DNA for the CDR3 is TGTGCCAGCAGCGTAGCAGGGTTGTTAACGGAGACCCAGTACTTC. Translating gives CASSVAGLLTETQYF.

This chain joins TRBV19 and TRBJ1-6; D remains unclear. CDR1 and CDR2 (germline): LNHDA, SQIVND (reference sequence). The V gene lost 3 bases and the J gene lost 8 bases, with 8 bases spanning the gap. This CDR3 contains 13 residues. Here the CDR3 DNA reads TGTGCCAGTAGTATCGGAAGGGATTCACCCCTCCACTTT. It specifies CASSIGRDSPLHF.

The V and J genes are TRBV7-9 and TRBJ2-5; TRBD2 aligns across 8 bases. The CDR3 loop spans 17 amino acids. V lost 4 bases and J lost 4; bases outside the gene matches: 14. The V gene's germline CDR1 is SEHNR and CDR2 FQNEAQ (reference sequence). This CDR3 reads CASSYRPGGGYGETQYF. CDR3 nucleotides: TGTGCCAGCAGCTATCGGCCTGGCGGGGGGTACGGAGAGACCCAGTACTTC. Full variable domain (remainder filled in from reference TRBV7-9 and TRBJ2-5): DTGVSQNPRHKITKRGQNVTFRCDPISEHNRLYWYRQTLGQGPEFLTYFQNEAQLEKSRLLSDRFSAERPKGSFSTLEIQRTEQGDSAMYLCASSYRPGGGYGETQYFGPGTRLLVL.

V usage is TRBV5-4 and J usage is TRBJ2-2; D call uncertain. Trimming shortened V by 9 bases and J by 5 bases, and 14 bases separated the two germline ends. CDR3 size: 13 residues. CDR1 is SGHNT, CDR2 YYREEE, per germline (reference sequence). The CDR3 bases are TGTGCCACTACGGGTCCCTCGACCGGGGAGCTGTTTTTT. Amino acid sequence: CATTGPSTGELFF.

This chain connects TRBV5-4 to TRBJ2-5, with 8 bases lining up with TRBD1. J lost 5 bases, V lost 5 bases, and 8 bases had no gene match. The V gene's germline CDR1 is SGHNT and CDR2 YYREEE (reference sequence). The CDR3 totals 14 residues. As DNA, the CDR3 is TGTGCCAGCAGAGAGGACAGGGACGTGGAGACCCAGTACTTC. It yields the protein CASREDRDVETQYF.

CDR3: CASSSPTPGGSSYEQYF. CDR3 bases: TGTGCCAGCAGTTCCCCTACTCCGGGGGGCAGCTCCTACGAGCAGTACTTC. The chain employs TRBV28 and TRBJ2-7, with D perhaps matching TRBD2 (7 bases). This CDR3 has 17 residues. Trimming left V 4 bases short and J 0 bases short, with 19 bases between. CDR1 and CDR2 (germline): MDHEN, SYDVKM.

The chain joins TRBV11-2 to TRBJ1-1; 9 bases match TRBD1. This CDR3 contains 15 residues. Germline V lookup: CDR1 SGHAT, CDR2 FQNNGV. V was pared by 2 bases and J by 6 bases, with 7 bases of the junction left unmatched. CDR3 sequence reads: CASSLTGGDGAEAFF. The CDR3 bases are TGTGCCAGCAGCTTAACAGGGGGCGATGGGGCTGAAGCTTTCTTT.

This clone has a single count. J is TRBJ2-2 and V is TRBV11-3, with unresolved D. The CDR3 spans 13 residues. V lost 6 bases, J lost 0 bases, and 5 bases lay in between. Looked up from germline, CDR1 is SGHNT and CDR2 is YENEEA. The CDR3 coding sequence is TGTGCCAGCAGATCGTCGAACACCGGGGAGCTGTTTTTT. Translating it yields CASRSSNTGELFF.

The CDR3, as DNA: TGTGCCAGCTCTCGCGGGGGGGCGGAGACCCAGTACTTC. It codes for CASSRGGAETQYF. This chain links TRBV2 with TRBJ2-5, with 9 bases lining up with TRBD2. The CDR3 has 13 amino acids. Germline V CDR1 and CDR2: SNHLY, FYNNEI. V lost 8 bases and J lost 5; bases outside the gene matches: 6. Supplemented by reference TRBV2 and TRBJ2-5, the full variable domain reads EPEVTQTPSHQVTQMGQEVILRCVPISNHLYFYWYRQILGQKVEFLVSFYNNEISEKSEIFDDQFSVERPDGSNFTLKIRSTKLEDSAMYFCASSRGGAETQYFGPGTRLLVL.

The V gene is TRBV27, the J gene TRBJ2-3, with 12 nucleotides matching TRBD2. Losses at the gene ends were 5 bases for V and 5 bases for J; bases not matched to a gene: 5. The germline CDR1 and CDR2 sequences are MNHEY and SMNVEV (reference sequence). This CDR3 contains 15 residues. CDR3 in amino acids: CASSELAGGIDTQYF. CDR3 in DNA: TGTGCCAGCAGTGAACTAGCGGGGGGTATAGATACGCAGTATTTT.

The chain carries TRBV19 and TRBJ1-1; D might be TRBD1 (6 bases). From germline, CDR1 is LNHDA and CDR2 SQIVND (reference sequence). Trimming took off 8 bases at V and 4 bases at J, with 17 bases between the two ends. There are 14 residues in the CDR3. As DNA, the CDR3 is TGTGCCAGTGGGAACAGGGCGGGTGGCACTGAAGCTTTCTTT. It encodes CASGNRAGGTEAFF.

The V call is TRBV19, the J call TRBJ2-7; D may correspond to TRBD1 or TRBD2 (5 bases each). Germline values: CDR1 LNHDA, CDR2 SQIVND (reference sequence). With 4 bases removed from V and 6 bases from J, the gap between germline ends came to 16 bases. The CDR3 length is 14 residues. The CDR3 reads CASSTGARVLEQYF. As DNA, the CDR3 is TGTGCCAGTAGTACCGGGGCCAGGGTGCTCGAGCAGTACTTC. Looking up the rest from reference TRBV19 and TRBJ2-7 gives the full variable domain: DGGITQSPKYLFRKEGQNVTLSCEQNLNHDAMYWYRQDPGQGLRLIYYSQIVNDFQKGDIAEGYSVSREKKESFPLTVTSAQKNPTAFYLCASSTGARVLEQYFGPGTRLTVT.

The CDR3 DNA reads TGTGCCTGGAGTCAGCGGGGGGCCCACCCACGGGAGCAGTTCTTC. Protein: CAWSQRGAHPREQFF. The chain uses TRBV30 and TRBJ2-1; TRBD2 matches at 9 bases. Germline CDR1 GTSNPN, CDR2 SVGIG (reference sequence). This CDR3 contains 15 residues. With 2 bases clipped from V and 10 bases from J, the junction kept 12 bases outside the gene matches. Looking up the rest from reference TRBV30 and TRBJ2-1 gives the full variable domain: SQTIHQWPATLVQPVGSPLSLECTVEGTSNPNLYWYRQAAGRGLQLLFYSVGIGQISSEVPQNLSASRPQDRQFILSSKKLLLSDSGFYLCAWSQRGAHPREQFFGPGTRLTVL.

J is TRBJ2-1 and V is TRBV5-1; 12 bases are shared with TRBD2. CDR1 is SGHRS, CDR2 YFSETQ, per germline. The CDR3 consists of 13 residues. V was clipped by 4 bases and J by 7 bases; unmatched bases: 0. The CDR3 here is CASSTSGGNEQFF. DNA of the CDR3: TGCGCCAGCAGCACTAGCGGGGGGAATGAGCAGTTCTTC. Variable domain in full (rest from reference TRBV5-1 and TRBJ2-1): KAGVTQTPRYLIKTRGQQVTLSCSPISGHRSVSWYQQTPGQGLQFLFEYFSETQRNKGNFPGRFSGRQFSNSRSEMNVSTLELGDSALYLCASSTSGGNEQFFGPGTRLTVL.